This is a list of T cell receptor beta chains from one sample in a study of cytomegalovirus exposure and HLA in healthy donors. Clones were sequenced by immunoSEQ multiplex PCR, and TCRdb holds only the in-frame ones, with some missing. The sample has 150,000 to 200,000 clones, less than 90% seen once. Material for sequencing was PBMCs. Receptors were obtained from a boy aged 10-17 years in good health and CMV-seronegative. Both conserved end residues are part of each CDR3. D genes are given only for firm matches. Size tells how often a clone was seen (once, few, many) or the class of an expanded clone, and some rows leave it out.

D gene,clone size,V gene,J gene,CDR3 protein,CDR3 DNA
NA,few,TRBV2,TRBJ1-1,CASRDRGYTEAFF,TGTGCCAGCAGGGATCGGGGTTACACTGAAGCTTTCTTT
NA,NA,TRBV19,TRBJ2-1,CASSITTTYNEQFF,TGTGCCAGTAGTATAACGACAACGTACAATGAGCAGTTCTTC
NA,NA,TRBV11-2,TRBJ2-5,CASSRLRGSKTQYF,TGTGCCAGCAGCCGGTTGAGAGGGTCAAAGACCCAGTACTTC
NA,NA,TRBV30,TRBJ2-1,CASDRLANEQFF,TGTGCCTCTGACAGGTTAGCCAATGAGCAGTTCTTC
NA,NA,TRBV4-1,TRBJ2-5,CASSHPGSTYQETQYF,TGCGCCAGCAGTCATCCCGGGTCTACTTACCAAGAGACCCAGTACTTC
NA,NA,TRBV7-6,TRBJ1-4,CASSLDSVEEKLFF,TGTGCCAGCAGCTTAGATTCGGTGGAGGAAAAACTGTTTTTT
NA,once,TRBV2,TRBJ2-1,CASRAGVGSSDEQFF,TGTGCCAGCAGGGCCGGGGTAGGATCATCGGATGAGCAGTTCTTC
TRBD1,NA,TRBV19,TRBJ1-1,CASSTRPRTGWTEAFF,TGTGCCAGTAGTACCAGACCTCGGACAGGGTGGACTGAAGCTTTCTTT
NA,NA,TRBV9,TRBJ2-7,CASSLDLSGYEQYF,TGTGCCAGCAGCCTCGATCTATCTGGCTACGAGCAGTACTTC
NA,NA,TRBV28,TRBJ2-1,CASSAGGKDYNEQFF,TGTGCCAGCAGTGCGGGCGGGAAGGACTACAATGAGCAGTTCTTC
NA,NA,TRBV9,TRBJ2-2,CASSVEFDFTGELFF,TGTGCCAGCAGCGTAGAGTTTGACTTCACCGGGGAGCTGTTTTTT
NA,NA,TRBV7-6,TRBJ2-7,CASSAGFSYEQYF,TGTGCCAGCAGCGCGGGCTTTTCTTACGAGCAGTACTTC
NA,NA,TRBV30,TRBJ1-3,CAWSVGNTNSGNTIYF,TGTGCCTGGAGTGTGGGCAATACAAACTCTGGAAACACCATATATTTT
NA,once,TRBV13,TRBJ2-7,CASSLGRGYEQYF,TGTGCCAGCAGCTTAGGGCGGGGCTACGAGCAGTACTTC
TRBD1,NA,TRBV30,TRBJ1-1,CAWSEQGPGAFF,TGTGCCTGGAGTGAACAGGGGCCGGGAGCTTTCTTT
TRBD1,NA,TRBV6-4,TRBJ2-7,CASSASPGQGYEQYF,TGTGCCAGCAGCGCATCCCCGGGACAGGGCTACGAGCAGTACTTC
TRBD1,NA,TRBV7-9,TRBJ1-1,CASSLVGQVGVMNTEAFF,TGTGCCAGCAGCTTAGTAGGACAGGTGGGCGTAATGAACACTGAAGCTTTCTTT
TRBD2,NA,TRBV28,TRBJ2-1,CASSQRASGVHNEQFF,TGTGCCAGCAGTCAAAGGGCTAGCGGGGTACACAATGAGCAGTTCTTC
TRBD1,NA,TRBV19,TRBJ1-1,CASRNIPDRVAEAFF,TGTGCCAGTAGAAACATCCCCGACAGGGTGGCAGAAGCTTTCTTT
NA,NA,TRBV27,TRBJ2-7,CASSLTGWGYEQYF,TGTGCCAGCAGTCTCACAGGGTGGGGGTACGAGCAGTACTTC
NA,few,TRBV4-3,TRBJ1-4,CASSQDGRRGDEKLFF,TGCGCCAGCAGCCAAGATGGTCGGAGGGGCGACGAAAAACTGTTTTTT
NA,NA,TRBV27,TRBJ1-2,CASSGRDIEGYTF,TGTGCCAGCAGTGGCCGGGACATAGAAGGCTACACCTTC
NA,NA,TRBV6-5,TRBJ1-1,CASRKSPGATEAFF,TGTGCCAGCAGGAAAAGCCCAGGGGCCACTGAAGCTTTCTTT